The 6 T cell receptor beta chains presented below share a single source sample, sequenced in a study of T-cell memory formation after mild COVID-19. TCRdb re-analysed the 5' RACE reads in MiXCR, keeping a single row per CDR3 protein. The sample has around 100,000 distinct CDR3 sequences, 11% seen once. The sequencing sample was made of PBMCs or a T cell subset sorted from them (not recorded which). These receptors originate from a man aged 18-30 years who had mild COVID-19 (a few samples of this study predate the infection). Cell type and time point are not known.

Regarding this clonotype: A read error may account for a junction end that differs from germline. This sequence joins TRBV9 and TRBJ2-4; perhaps D is TRBD1 or TRBD2 (8 bases each). Germline-derived CDR1 and CDR2 are SGDLS and YYNGEE. The CDR3 is 15 residues long. CDR3 sequence (DNA): TGTGTCAGCAGCGGAACCGGGAGGGACAGGAACATTCAGTACTTC. Translated, it gives CVSSGTGRDRNIQYF.

This clonotype has only a few counts. One base away lies a much larger clone, so this may be a sequencing read error. The gene calls are TRBV6-5 and TRBJ2-3; D uncertain. This CDR3 has 11 amino acids. Trimming shortened V by 6 bases and J by 4 bases, and 5 bases separated the two germline ends. Germline CDR1 reads MNHEY; CDR2 reads SVGAGI. CDR3 in amino acids: CASSWADTQYF. CDR3 DNA: TGTGCCAGCAGCTGGGCAGATACGCAGTATTTT.

This clonotype was detected only a few times. This chain joins TRBV4-2 and TRBJ1-5, with no clear D. CDR1 LGHNA and CDR2 YNFKEQ come from the germline V gene. The CDR3 has 14 residues. Trimming stripped 3 bases from V and 0 bases from J, with 6 bases between. CDR3 residues: CASSHTYSNQPQHF. As DNA, the CDR3 is TGTGCCAGCAGCCATACATATAGCAATCAGCCCCAGCATTTT.

The chain joins TRBV7-2 to TRBJ2-3, with 14 nucleotides matching TRBD2. Germline trimming cut 5 bases from V and 4 bases from J; bases unmatched to any gene: 8. Germline values: CDR1 SGHTA, CDR2 FQGNSA. The CDR3 runs to 17 residues. The CDR3 DNA reads TGTGCCAGCAGCCCAAGACTAGCGGGGGGGCCTGCAGATACGCAGTATTTT. Protein product: CASSPRLAGGPADTQYF.

This clonotype was seen only a few times. V usage is TRBV5-1 and J usage is TRBJ2-5, with unresolved D. The CDR3 loop spans 14 amino acids. From germline, CDR1 is SGHRS and CDR2 YFSETQ. Trimming left V 1 base short and J 3 bases short, with 10 bases between. The chain's CDR3 is CASSLLDPKETQYF. For the CDR3, the DNA is TGCGCCAGCAGCTTGCTGGACCCTAAAGAGACCCAGTACTTC.

This clonotype was detected a few times. The chain joins TRBV20-1 to TRBJ2-7; D is uncertain. CDR3 length equals 11 residues. Germline V gives CDR1 DFQATT, CDR2 SNEGSKA (reference sequence). Trimming took 3 bases from V and 3 from J, leaving 6 bases between them. CDR3 residues: CSASDFYEQYF. CDR3 coding DNA: TGCAGTGCTAGCGACTTCTACGAGCAGTACTTC.